The 32 T cell receptor beta chains below were found in one sample sequenced in a study of post-analysis software for immune sequencing data. Every TCR beta cDNA library bore unique molecular identifiers. TCRdb re-called the PCR reads with MiXCR, one entry per CDR3 protein. The sample lists approximately 260,000 distinct CDR3 sequences; 30% to 45% were seen once. The antigens of these receptors remain unknown. Overall study results and limits: Higher frequency in patients than in controls was seen for roughly five TRBV segments, with TRBV5-6, TRBV5-1 and TRBV20-1 among them.

The sequenced sample consisted of blood. Receptors were obtained from a girl aged 10-17 years with multiple sclerosis.

The sample holds many counts of this clonotype. The chain is built from TRBV20-1 and TRBJ1-5; 8 positions agree with TRBD1. Germline-derived CDR1 and CDR2 are DFQATT and SNEGSKA (reference sequence). There are 14 residues in the CDR3. J lost 1 base, V lost 2 bases, and 1 base had no gene match. The CDR3 coding sequence is TGCAGTGCTAGACAGGGGGCGAGCAATCAGCCCCAGCATTTT. It codes for CSARQGASNQPQHF.

Ten or more counts support this clonotype. This chain connects TRBV11-2 to TRBJ2-1; 10 positions agree with TRBD2. Looked up from germline, CDR1 is SGHAT and CDR2 is FQNNGV. Trimming took 5 bases from V and 6 from J; bases not matched to a gene: 7. This CDR3 has 15 residues. The CDR3, as DNA: TGTGCCAGCAGCCCGCTAGCGGGGGTAAGCAATGAGCAGTTCTTC. It specifies CASSPLAGVSNEQFF.

As for this clonotype: This may be a read error: a much more frequent sequence differs by one nucleotide. J is TRBJ1-2 and V is TRBV9; no definite D call. Germline CDR1 reads SGDLS; CDR2 reads YYNGEE. The length of the CDR3 is 16 residues. This chain's CDR3 is CAGSVALGGGRLGYTF. Here the CDR3 DNA reads TGTGCCGGCAGCGTAGCTCTAGGTGGAGGGCGCCTCGGCTACACCTTC.

This clonotype was observed at least ten times. In DNA form, the CDR3 reads TGCAGCGTTTCGAACAGATTGAACACTGAAGCTTTCTTT. Its translation is CSVSNRLNTEAFF. The chain carries TRBV29-1 and TRBJ1-1; no clear D. The V gene's germline CDR1 is SQVTM and CDR2 ANQGSEA. V was clipped by 5 bases and J by 0 bases, with 10 bases between them. The CDR3 has 13 residues.

The chain combines TRBV18 with TRBJ2-1; no definite D call. The CDR3 is made up of 15 amino acids. Per the germline V gene, CDR1 is KGHSH and CDR2 is LQKENI. V was clipped by 3 bases and J by 0 bases, with 9 bases between them. CDR3 DNA sequence: TGTGCCAGCTCACCCCGGCAGAGCTCCTACAATGAGCAGTTCTTC. It yields the protein CASSPRQSSYNEQFF.

This clonotype appeared many times. The chain employs TRBV2 and TRBJ1-2; D is perhaps TRBD1 (5 bases). The CDR3 is 14 amino acids. Germline CDR1 SNHLY, CDR2 FYNNEI. V was cut by 7 bases and J by 0 bases, with 12 bases left in between. The CDR3, as DNA: TGTGCCAGCATCCAGACAGACACTAACTATGGCTACACCTTC. It codes for CASIQTDTNYGYTF.

The rearrangement joins TRBV6-5 to TRBJ2-3; 9 bases align to TRBD2. Germline assignment: CDR1 MNHEY and CDR2 SVGAGI. The CDR3 is 15 residues long. Unmatched junction bases numbered 19, after V lost 8 bases and J lost 13 bases. CDR3: CASSISGGTSFRKYF. The CDR3 nucleotides read TGTGCCAGCTCGATTAGCGGGGGAACCTCTTTTCGGAAGTATTTT.

The chain employs TRBV3-1 and TRBJ1-6; D gene unclear. V shed 3 bases and J shed 8 bases, with 14 bases lying between them. CDR1 and CDR2 (germline): LGHDT, YNNKEL (reference sequence). The length of the CDR3 is 15 residues. The CDR3 nucleotides are TGTGCCAGCAGCCAGGAGACCATTACCCATTCACCCCTCCACTTT. Translated: CASSQETITHSPLHF.

This clonotype was counted ten times or more. The chain carries TRBV20-1 and TRBJ1-6, with 10 nucleotides matching TRBD1. Germline assignment: CDR1 DFQATT and CDR2 SNEGSKA (reference sequence). This CDR3 region has 16 residues. After removal of 1 base from V and 7 bases from J, the junction contained 7 bases not matched to a gene. The CDR3 spells CSARGAGQGGNSPLHF. In nucleotides, the CDR3 is TGCAGTGCTAGAGGGGCAGGACAGGGGGGCAATTCACCCCTCCACTTT.

This clonotype was recorded many times. V usage is TRBV20-1 and J usage is TRBJ1-2; 8 positions match TRBD1. After removal of 0 bases from V and 4 bases from J, the junction contained 4 bases not matched to a gene. The CDR3 spans 14 residues. The germline gives CDR1 DFQATT, CDR2 SNEGSKA (reference sequence). The CDR3 DNA reads TGCAGTGCTAGAGACGCAGGGGGCCTCTATGGCTACACCTTC. Its protein is CSARDAGGLYGYTF.

The V and J genes are TRBV4-2 and TRBJ2-3; D might be TRBD1 or TRBD2, each matching 6 bases. Trimming removed 1 base at V and 2 bases at J, with 13 bases between. CDR1 is LGHNA and CDR2 is YNFKEQ in the germline V gene. CDR3 length: 16 residues. CDR3 loop: CASSQVGGTVTDTQYF. The CDR3 DNA follows: TGTGCCAGCAGCCAAGTAGGGGGGACTGTCACAGATACGCAGTATTTT.

The table lists this clonotype with many counts. The CDR3 is CASSGSGGSYNEQFF. CDR3 nucleotides: TGTGCCAGCAGCGGCAGCGGGGGTTCCTACAATGAGCAGTTCTTC. The chain is built from TRBV6-2 or TRBV6-3 and TRBJ2-1; 8 bases are a match to TRBD2. The trim removed 6 bases at V and 1 base at J, leaving 5 bases unmatched. Per the germline V gene, CDR1 is MNHEY and CDR2 is SVGEGT. This CDR3 is 15 amino acids long.

This clonotype has more than one count but fewer than ten. The chain couples TRBV5-1 to TRBJ2-7, with D unresolved. Deletions cut 0 bases from V and 7 bases from J, with 11 bases between. The CDR3 spans 13 residues. Germline loops: CDR1 SGHRS, CDR2 YFSETQ. In DNA form, the CDR3 reads TGCGCCAGCAGCTTGGGCTTCCGCAATGAGCAGTACTTC. It codes for CASSLGFRNEQYF.

V usage is TRBV29-1 and J usage is TRBJ1-1; D is possibly TRBD1 (5 bases). This CDR3 has 15 amino acids. Per the germline V gene, CDR1 is SQVTM and CDR2 is ANQGSEA. Trimming shortened V by 4 bases and J by 0 bases, and 15 bases separated the two germline ends. CDR3 region: CSVGVRGTVNTEAFF. The CDR3 coding sequence is TGCAGCGTTGGAGTGAGAGGGACGGTGAACACTGAAGCTTTCTTT.

This clonotype was recorded only once. The chain links TRBV3-1 to TRBJ1-4; no clear D gene. Germline values: CDR1 LGHDT, CDR2 YNNKEL (reference sequence). Between the trimmed V and J ends, which lost 2 bases and 5 bases, there was a span of 9 bases. There are 14 residues in the CDR3. CDR3 in amino acids: CASSQSTVNEKLFF. The CDR3 region has the DNA TGTGCCAGCAGCCAATCAACAGTGAATGAAAAACTGTTTTTT.

This clonotype was seen many times. The chain uses TRBV20-1 and TRBJ2-5, with 9 positions matching TRBD2. Germline V gene lookup returns CDR1 DFQATT and CDR2 SNEGSKA (reference sequence). This CDR3 has 17 amino acids. J was trimmed by 2 bases and V by 1 base; bases with no gene match: 11. The CDR3 spells CSARVHLGLADQETQYF. In DNA, the CDR3 is TGCAGTGCTAGAGTCCATCTGGGACTAGCCGATCAAGAGACCCAGTACTTC.

This chain connects TRBV15 to TRBJ2-5; TRBD2 matches 7 bases. The length of the CDR3 is 15 residues. V lost 1 base, J lost 5 bases, and 7 bases stayed unmatched. The V gene's germline CDR1 is LNHNV and CDR2 YYDKDF (reference sequence). CDR3 loop: CATSRGPSGRETQYF. DNA for the CDR3: TGTGCCACCAGCAGAGGACCTAGCGGACGCGAGACCCAGTACTTC.

This clonotype was recorded many times. This chain links TRBV10-1 with TRBJ2-1, with TRBD1 as a possible D gene (6 bases). The CDR3 is 16 residues long. The V gene lost 0 bases and the J gene lost 5 bases, with 14 bases spanning the gap. Germline CDR1 reads WNHNN; CDR2 reads SYGVQD (reference sequence). CDR3 amino acids: CASSESRTDPDNEQFF. The CDR3 DNA reads TGCGCCAGCAGTGAGTCGAGGACAGACCCCGACAATGAGCAGTTCTTC.

As to this clonotype: This may be a read error, as it is one base from a much larger clone. The rearrangement links TRBV4-1 to TRBJ1-4; weak D call: TRBD1 (5 bases). The CDR3 has 18 residues. Germline V gene lookup returns CDR1 MGHRA and CDR2 YSYEKL. The DNA of the CDR3 is TGCGCCAGCAGCCAAGTCCCCCGGGGCAGGACAACTAATGAAAAACTGGTTTTT. Protein: CASSQVPRGRTTNEKLVF.

This clonotype was observed at least ten times. The V gene is TRBV5-1, the J gene TRBJ2-6; D could derive from TRBD1 or TRBD2 (5 bases each). V was trimmed by 4 bases and J by 0 bases, leaving 14 bases between them. Germline CDR1 and CDR2: SGHRS and YFSETQ. This CDR3 spans 17 amino acids. CDR3: CASSQGRIGSGANVLTF. In DNA, the CDR3 is TGCGCCAGCAGCCAGGGACGTATAGGCTCTGGGGCCAACGTCCTGACTTTC.

J is TRBJ2-2 and V is TRBV7-3; 10 bases are a match to TRBD2. Trimming cost V 5 bases and J 7 bases; bases outside gene matches: 10. This CDR3 has 16 residues. CDR1 and CDR2 (germline): SGHTA, FQGTGA. The CDR3 region is CASSSTGTSAGGELFF. CDR3 DNA sequence: TGTGCCAGCAGCAGCACCGGGACTAGCGCGGGCGGGGAGCTGTTTTTT. The full variable domain, in which reference TRBV7-3 and TRBJ2-2 provide the parts outside the CDR3, is GAGVSQTPSNKVTEKGKYVELRCDPISGHTALYWYRQSLGQGPEFLIYFQGTGAADDSGLPNDRFFAVRPEGSVSTLKIQRTERGDSAVYLCASSSTGTSAGGELFFGEGSRLTVL.

In its sample, this clonotype was seen many times. CDR3 in DNA: TGTGCCAGCAGCTTGTTGGGCGCCACGCACAATGAGCAGTTCTTC. The encoded protein is CASSLLGATHNEQFF. V and J are TRBV5-5 and TRBJ2-1; D gene unclear. The length of the CDR3 is 15 residues. Trimming pared 1 base from V and 5 bases from J, leaving 13 bases between. The germline gives CDR1 SGHKS, CDR2 YYEKEE (reference sequence).

This clonotype occurred many times. V usage is TRBV30 and J usage is TRBJ2-1, with D possibly TRBD2 on 5 matching bases. The V gene lost 5 bases and the J gene lost 3 bases, with 14 bases spanning the gap. There are 14 residues in the CDR3. CDR1 and CDR2 from the germline V gene are GTSNPN and SVGIG (reference sequence). The CDR3 DNA is TGTGCCTGGGCGGGCTTGAGCGGCTACAATGAGCAGTTCTTC. The encoded protein is CAWAGLSGYNEQFF.

V usage is TRBV4-3 and J usage is TRBJ2-3; D remains ambiguous. Germline lookup yields CDR1 LGHNA and CDR2 YSLEER. This CDR3 contains 14 residues. Trimming stripped 3 bases from V and 3 bases from J, with 10 bases between. DNA of the CDR3: TGCGCCAGCAGCCACCTTCCCAGGACAGATACGCAGTATTTT. Amino acid sequence: CASSHLPRTDTQYF.

This clonotype was found many times. CDR3 sequence: CASRGAGAYNEQFF. The CDR3 nucleotides read TGTGCCAGCCGGGGTGCGGGGGCTTACAATGAGCAGTTCTTC. The chain joins TRBV12-3 or TRBV12-4 to TRBJ2-1, with D maybe TRBD2 (7 bases). CDR3 length equals 14 residues. The ends were cut back, 8 bases at V and 4 bases at J, with 15 bases in the middle.

V is TRBV5-1 and J is TRBJ1-2; D remains ambiguous. This CDR3 comprises 15 residues. Looked up from germline, CDR1 is SGHRS and CDR2 is YFSETQ. Trimming shortened V by 0 bases and J by 2 bases, and 11 bases separated the two germline ends. This CDR3 is CASSLEPASNYGYTF. In DNA, the CDR3 is TGCGCCAGCAGCTTGGAGCCAGCCTCGAACTATGGCTACACCTTC.

As regards this clonotype: A much larger clone differs by one base, so this may be a read error. The rearrangement links TRBV29-1 to TRBJ2-3; D assignment may be TRBD1 or TRBD2 (5 bases each). V was clipped by 7 bases and J by 2 bases, with 16 bases between them. Germline CDR1 and CDR2: SQVTM and ANQGSEA. This CDR3 spans 14 amino acids. The CDR3 DNA sequence: TGCAGCGCTGACCGGGGACGTCTCACAGATACGCAGTATTTT. Amino acid sequence: CSADRGRLTDTQYF.

This chain links TRBV20-1 with TRBJ2-4, with 10 positions matching TRBD2. Matching the DNA end better, TRBJ2-5 makes the J call doubtful. In germline, CDR1 is DFQATT, CDR2 SNEGSKA (reference sequence). The CDR3 contains 15 residues. The CDR3 nucleotides read TGCAGTGCCGTCCAAGCTAGCGGGGGCAAAGAGACCCAGTACTTC. It is translated as CSAVQASGGKETQYF.

This clonotype was seen a handful of times. The rearrangement joins TRBV28 to TRBJ2-3; D is undetermined. Germline V CDR1 and CDR2: MDHEN, SYDVKM. CDR3 length equals 14 residues. V gave up 4 bases and J gave up 4 bases, with 12 bases separating them. CDR3 region: CASSYSPFPDTQYF. In DNA, the CDR3 is TGTGCCAGCAGTTACAGCCCGTTCCCAGATACGCAGTATTTT.

Many counts were recorded for this clonotype. The chain links TRBV30 to TRBJ1-1, with unresolved D. The V gene's germline CDR1 is GTSNPN and CDR2 SVGIG (reference sequence). Trimming cost V 0 bases and J 1 base, with 6 bases left between them. This CDR3 region has 13 residues. The CDR3 DNA sequence: TGTGCCTGGAGTGTAGGGCCGAACACTGAAGCTTTCTTT. Encoded protein: CAWSVGPNTEAFF.

With regard to this clonotype: A much larger clone differs by one base, so this may be a read error. CDR3 DNA sequence: TGTGCCAGCAGACTAGCGGGAGGACCCCTCGATGAGCAGTACTTC. Protein sequence: CASRLAGGPLDEQYF. The chain is built from TRBV6-2 or TRBV6-3 and TRBJ2-7, with 12 bases fitting TRBD2. The CDR3 has 15 residues. Trimming cost V 6 bases and J 7 bases; bases outside gene matches: 10. Germline V gives CDR1 MNHEY, CDR2 SVGEGT.

To note about this clonotype: A much larger clone is a single base away; this may be a read error. The chain has TRBV5-1 and TRBJ2-6; TRBD1 aligns across 9 bases. The germline CDR1 and CDR2 sequences are SGHRS and YFSETQ. This CDR3 region has 18 residues. CDR3 region: CASSLLGTGHQGANVRTF. In DNA, the CDR3 is TGCGCCAGCAGCCTTTTAGGGACAGGGCATCAAGGGGCCAACGTCCGGACTTTC.